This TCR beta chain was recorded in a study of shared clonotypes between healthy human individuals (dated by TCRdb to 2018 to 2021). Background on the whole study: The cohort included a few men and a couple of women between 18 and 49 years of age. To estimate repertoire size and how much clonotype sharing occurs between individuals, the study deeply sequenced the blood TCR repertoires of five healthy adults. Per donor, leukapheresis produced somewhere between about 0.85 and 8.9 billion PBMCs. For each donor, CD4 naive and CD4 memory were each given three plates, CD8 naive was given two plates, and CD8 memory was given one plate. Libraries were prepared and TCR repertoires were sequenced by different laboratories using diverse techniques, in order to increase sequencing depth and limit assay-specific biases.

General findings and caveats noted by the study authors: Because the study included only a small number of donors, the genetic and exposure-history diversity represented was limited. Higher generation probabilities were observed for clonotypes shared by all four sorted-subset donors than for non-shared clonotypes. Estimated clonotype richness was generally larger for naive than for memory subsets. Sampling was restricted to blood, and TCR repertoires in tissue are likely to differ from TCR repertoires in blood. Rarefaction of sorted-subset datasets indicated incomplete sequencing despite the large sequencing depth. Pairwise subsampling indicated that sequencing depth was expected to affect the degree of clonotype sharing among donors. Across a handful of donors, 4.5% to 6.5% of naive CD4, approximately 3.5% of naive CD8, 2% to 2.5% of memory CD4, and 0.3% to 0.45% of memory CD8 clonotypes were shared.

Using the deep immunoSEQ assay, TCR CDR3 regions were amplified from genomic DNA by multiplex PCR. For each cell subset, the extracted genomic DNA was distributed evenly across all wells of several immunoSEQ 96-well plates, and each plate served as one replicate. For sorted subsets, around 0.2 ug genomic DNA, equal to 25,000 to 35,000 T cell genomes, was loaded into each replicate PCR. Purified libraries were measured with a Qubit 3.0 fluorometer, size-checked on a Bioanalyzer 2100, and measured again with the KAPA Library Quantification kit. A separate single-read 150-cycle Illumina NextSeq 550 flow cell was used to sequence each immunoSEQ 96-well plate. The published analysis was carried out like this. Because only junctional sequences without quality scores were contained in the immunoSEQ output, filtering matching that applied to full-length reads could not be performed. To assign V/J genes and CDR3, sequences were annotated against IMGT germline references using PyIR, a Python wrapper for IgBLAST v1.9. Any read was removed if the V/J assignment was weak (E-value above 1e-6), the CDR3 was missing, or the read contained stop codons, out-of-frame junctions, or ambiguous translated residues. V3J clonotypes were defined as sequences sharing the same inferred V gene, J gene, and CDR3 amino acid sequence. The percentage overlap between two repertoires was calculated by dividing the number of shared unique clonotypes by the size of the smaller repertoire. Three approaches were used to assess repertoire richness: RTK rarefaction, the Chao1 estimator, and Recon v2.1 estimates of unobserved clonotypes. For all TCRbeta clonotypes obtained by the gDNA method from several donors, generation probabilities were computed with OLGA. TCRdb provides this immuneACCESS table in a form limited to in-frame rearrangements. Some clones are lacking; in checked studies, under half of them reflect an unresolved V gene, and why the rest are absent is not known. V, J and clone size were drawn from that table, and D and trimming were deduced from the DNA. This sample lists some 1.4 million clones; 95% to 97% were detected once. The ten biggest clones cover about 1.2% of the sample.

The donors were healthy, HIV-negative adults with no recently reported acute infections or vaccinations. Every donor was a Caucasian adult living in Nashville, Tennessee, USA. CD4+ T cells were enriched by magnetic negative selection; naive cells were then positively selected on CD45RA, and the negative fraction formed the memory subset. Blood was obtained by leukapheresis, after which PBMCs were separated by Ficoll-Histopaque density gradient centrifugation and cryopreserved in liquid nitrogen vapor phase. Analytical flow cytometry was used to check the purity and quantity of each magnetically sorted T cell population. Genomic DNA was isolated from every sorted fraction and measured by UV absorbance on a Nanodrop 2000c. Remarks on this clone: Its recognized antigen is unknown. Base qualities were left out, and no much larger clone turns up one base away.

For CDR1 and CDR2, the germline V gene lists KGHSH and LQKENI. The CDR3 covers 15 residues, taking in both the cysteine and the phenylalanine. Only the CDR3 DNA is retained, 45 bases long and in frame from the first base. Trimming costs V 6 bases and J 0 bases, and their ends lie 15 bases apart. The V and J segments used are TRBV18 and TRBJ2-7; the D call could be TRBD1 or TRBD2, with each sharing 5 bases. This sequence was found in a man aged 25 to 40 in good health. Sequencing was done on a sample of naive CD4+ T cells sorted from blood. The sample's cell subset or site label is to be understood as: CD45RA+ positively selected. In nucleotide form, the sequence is TGTGCCAGCTCCGGGACGTCCCTTAGCTCCTACGAGCAGTACTTC. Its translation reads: CASSGTSLSSYEQYF.